This record concerns one T cell receptor beta chain sequence. No cognate antigen has been identified for it. Per-base qualities were not stored, and no clone one base away is much larger. These data are taken from a study of blood T cell repertoires in COVID-19 (dated by TCRdb to about 2020). About the full investigation: Samples covering the acute and convalescent phases of COVID-19 were provided by collaborators in the United States, Italy and Spain. HLA class I and class II types, where available, came from metadata supplied by the sample provider rather than from assay-based typing. The repertoires were released in a freely available public database intended as a resource for research on the immune response to SARS-CoV-2. The material from the prospective study consisted of cDNA or gDNA derived from T cells, B-cell-depleted T cells, or PBMCs. Deeply sampled blood TCRbeta repertoires from subjects exposed to, actively infected with, or recovered from COVID-19 were included in the dataset. Sample metadata almost always included a de-identified subject ID, COVID-19 status, age in years and sex. The samples were drawn from the first 160 participants of the ongoing ImmuneRACE study and from 1,254 subjects provided by 6 global collaborators.

Samples from volunteer blood donors who had recovered from COVID-19 were contributed by a second Seattle source. Collaborating institutions collected whole blood in K2EDTA tubes following their own protocols. Collaborator samples were shipped for TCRbeta analysis as frozen whole blood, isolated PBMCs, or DNA extracted from either sample type. From the cysteine through the phenylalanine, the CDR3 covers 16 amino acids. Solely the CDR3 DNA is kept, with 48 bases framed from the first base. After removal of 3 bases from V and 0 bases from J, the junction retains 7 bases not matched to a gene. As encoded in the germline V gene, CDR1 is ENHRY while CDR2 is SYGVKD. TCRbeta CDR3 regions were amplified from genomic DNA using the immunoSEQ Assay, a bias-controlled multiplex PCR. The authors' analysis ran thus. Nucleated cell counts per sample were estimated from amplification of reference gene primers within the assay. To quantify the absolute abundance of each unique TCRbeta CDR3 rearrangement, sequence reads were collapsed and filtered. For each sample, productive Simpson clonality was calculated as the square root of Simpson's diversity index across productive rearrangements. Held by TCRdb, this immuneACCESS table contains in-frame sequences only and omits some clones. Under half of the omission traces to an unresolved V gene where checked; the cause of the rest is unknown. V, J and clone size reflect that table, while D and trimming were determined from the DNA. Within this sample are hundreds of thousands of clones, with around 90% of them counted one time only. Of the sample, more than 6% falls within the top ten clones.

Overall study results and their limits: The amount of clinical and demographic metadata varied by source and participant and was provided uncurated.

This clonotype originated in a man between 60 and 75 years old who had recovered from COVID-19. Rearrangement joined TRBV10-3 to TRBJ2-7; the central 8 bases match TRBD1. The sequenced sample was peripheral blood. The CDR3 has the sequence CAISDSQGASSYEQYF. In nucleotides, the sequence is TGTGCCATCAGTGACTCCCAGGGGGCCAGCTCCTACGAGCAGTACTTC.